The source of this T cell receptor beta chain is a study of vaccination and CD4 T cells after COVID-19. The wider study: Two of the convalescents were Hispanic, and the group consisted of six males and four females. Post-vaccine sampling followed dose two by a median 72 days (range 14 to 241). Overlapping peptides of the spike proteins of SARS-CoV-2, HCoV-NL63, HCoV-OC43 and HCoV-229E were used for cell stimulation.

Treatment meaning: approximately 9-day PBMC culture with coronavirus spike peptide pools or control peptides (ViraFEST assay). It was on days 3 and 7 that half the medium was replaced with fresh IL-2 medium. Turning to this clonotype: Its antigen is as yet unknown.

Researchers used the Oncomine TCR Beta short-read assay to sequence DNA from cultured CD4+ T cells. MiXCR, applied by TCRdb to the PCR reads, yields one record per CDR3 protein. The sample yields 4,000 to 5,000 distinct CDR3 sequences, roughly three fifths seen once. Germline assignment: CDR1 LNHNV and CDR2 YYDKDF (reference sequence). The CDR3 loop spans 15 amino acids. The junction had 7 bases not matched to a gene; V was cut back by 2 bases and J by 4 bases. The specimen sequenced was CD4+ T cells from blood, cultured in vitro. This receptor was obtained from a human donor who had recovered from COVID-19. The gene calls are TRBV15 and TRBJ1-1; 7 positions match TRBD1. The CDR3 DNA follows: TGTGCCACCAGCAGACCTCAGGGGGGAGGCACTGAAGCTTTCTTT. This translates into CATSRPQGGGTEAFF. Based on the CDR3 plus reference TRBV15 and TRBJ1-1, the full variable domain is DAMVIQNPRYQVTQFGKPVTLSCSQTLNHNVMYWYQQKSSQAPKLLFHYYDKDFNNEADTPDNFQSRRPNTSFCFLDIRSPGLGDTAMYLCATSRPQGGGTEAFFGQGTRLTVV.